This T cell receptor (beta chain) appears in the sequencing data of a study of OX40 agonist ivuxolimab in advanced cancers. The protocol was immunoSEQ multiplex PCR, while the TCRdb copy is restricted to in-frame clones and leaves out a portion. The sample consists of about 79,000 clones, less than 95% of them appearing once. Germline-derived CDR1 and CDR2 are MGHRA and YSYEKL. This CDR3 region has 17 residues. J gave up 4 bases and V 4 bases, and 14 bases lay outside the gene matches. Sequencing used CD4+ or CD8+ T cells sorted from blood, obtained in a trial of the OX40 agonist ivuxolimab. The chain couples TRBV4-1 to TRBJ2-5; 8 nucleotides align to TRBD2. This sequence was found in an adult with an advanced solid tumor such as melanoma, head and neck, liver or kidney cancer. CDR3 loop: CASSRTATAGGPETQYF. The CDR3 bases are TGCGCCAGCAGCCGGACCGCAACGGCGGGGGGACCAGAGACCCAGTACTTC.